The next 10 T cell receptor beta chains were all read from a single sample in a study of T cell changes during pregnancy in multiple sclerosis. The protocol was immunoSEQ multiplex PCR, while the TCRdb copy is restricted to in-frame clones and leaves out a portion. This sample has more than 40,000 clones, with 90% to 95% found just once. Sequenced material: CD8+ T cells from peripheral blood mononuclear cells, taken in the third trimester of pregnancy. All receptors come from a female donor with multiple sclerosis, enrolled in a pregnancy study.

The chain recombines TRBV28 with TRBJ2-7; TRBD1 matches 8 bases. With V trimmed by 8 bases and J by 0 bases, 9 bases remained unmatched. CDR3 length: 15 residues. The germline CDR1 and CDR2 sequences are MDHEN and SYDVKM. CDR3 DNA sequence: TGTGCCAGCGGCTCGGGACAGGTCATCTCCTACGAGCAGTACTTC. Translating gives CASGSGQVISYEQYF.

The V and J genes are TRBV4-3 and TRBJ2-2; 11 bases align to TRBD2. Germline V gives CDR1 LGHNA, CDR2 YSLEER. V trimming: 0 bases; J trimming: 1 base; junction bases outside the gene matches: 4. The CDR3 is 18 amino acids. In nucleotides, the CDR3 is TGCGCCAGCAGCCAAGATATACTAGCGGGGGAGAACACCGGGGAGCTGTTTTTT. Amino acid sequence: CASSQDILAGENTGELFF.

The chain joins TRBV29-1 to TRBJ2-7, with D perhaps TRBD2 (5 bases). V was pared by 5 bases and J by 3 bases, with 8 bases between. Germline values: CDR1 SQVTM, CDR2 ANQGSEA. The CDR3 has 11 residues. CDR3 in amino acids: CSVRDDYEQYF. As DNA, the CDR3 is TGCAGCGTTCGGGATGACTACGAGCAGTACTTC.

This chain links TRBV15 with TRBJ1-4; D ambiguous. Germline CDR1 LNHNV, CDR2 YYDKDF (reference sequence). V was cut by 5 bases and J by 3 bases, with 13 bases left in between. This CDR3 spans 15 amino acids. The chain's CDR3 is CATSGGGWANEKLFF. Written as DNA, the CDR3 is TGTGCCACCAGCGGCGGAGGGTGGGCTAATGAAAAACTGTTTTTT.

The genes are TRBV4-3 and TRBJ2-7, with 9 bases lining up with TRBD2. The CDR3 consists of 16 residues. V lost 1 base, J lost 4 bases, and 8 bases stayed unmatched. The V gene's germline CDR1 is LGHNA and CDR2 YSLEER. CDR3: CASSQGSAGGGYEQYF. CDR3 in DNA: TGCGCCAGCAGCCAAGGTTCAGCGGGGGGCGGGTACGAGCAGTACTTC.

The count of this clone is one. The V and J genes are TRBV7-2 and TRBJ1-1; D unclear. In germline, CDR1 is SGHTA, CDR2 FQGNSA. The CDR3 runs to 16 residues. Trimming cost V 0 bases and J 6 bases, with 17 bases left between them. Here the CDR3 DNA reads TGTGCCAGCAGCTTAGCGGGAGGGTTGTCTTTCTCTGAAGCTTTCTTT. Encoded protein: CASSLAGGLSFSEAFF.

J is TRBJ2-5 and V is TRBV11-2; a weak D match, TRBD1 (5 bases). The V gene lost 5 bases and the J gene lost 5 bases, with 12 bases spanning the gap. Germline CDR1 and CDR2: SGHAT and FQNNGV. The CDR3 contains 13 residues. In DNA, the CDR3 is TGTGCCAGCAGCACAGGAGAGGTGGAGACCCAGTACTTC. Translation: CASSTGEVETQYF. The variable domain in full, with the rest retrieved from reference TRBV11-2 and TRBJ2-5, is EAGVAQSPRYKIIEKRQSVAFWCNPISGHATLYWYQQILGQGPKLLIQFQNNGVVDDSQLPKDRFSAERLKGVDSTLKIQPAKLEDSAVYLCASSTGEVETQYFGPGTRLLVL.

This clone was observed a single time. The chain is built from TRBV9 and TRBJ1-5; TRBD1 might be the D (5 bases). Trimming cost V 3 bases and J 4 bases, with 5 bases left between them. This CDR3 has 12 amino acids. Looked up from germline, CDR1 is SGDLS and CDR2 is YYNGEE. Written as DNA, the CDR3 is TGTGCCAGCAGCGCAGGGAATCAGCCCCAGCATTTT. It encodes CASSAGNQPQHF.

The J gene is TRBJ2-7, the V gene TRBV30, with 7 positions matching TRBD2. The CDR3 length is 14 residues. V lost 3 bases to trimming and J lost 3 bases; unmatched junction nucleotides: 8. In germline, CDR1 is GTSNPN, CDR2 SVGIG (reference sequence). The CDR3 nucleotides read TGTGCCTGGAGGCGAGCGGGGTCCCTCTACGAGCAGTACTTC. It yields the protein CAWRRAGSLYEQYF. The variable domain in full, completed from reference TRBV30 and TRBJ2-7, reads SQTIHQWPATLVQPVGSPLSLECTVEGTSNPNLYWYRQAAGRGLQLLFYSVGIGQISSEVPQNLSASRPQDRQFILSSKKLLLSDSGFYLCAWRRAGSLYEQYFGPGTRLTVT.

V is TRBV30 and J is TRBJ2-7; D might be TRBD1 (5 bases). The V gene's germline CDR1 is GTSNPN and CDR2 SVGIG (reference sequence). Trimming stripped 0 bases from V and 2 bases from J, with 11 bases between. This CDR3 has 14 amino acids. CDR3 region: CAWSVSAGPYEQYF. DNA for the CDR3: TGTGCCTGGAGTGTATCGGCAGGGCCCTACGAGCAGTACTTC.